These 6 T cell receptor beta chains share one sample of origin, sequenced in a study of shared clonotypes between healthy human individuals. TCRdb keeps only in-frame clones here, not all; method: immunoSEQ multiplex PCR. The data contain some 2,000,000 clones, more than 90% of them singletons. The sequencing input was naive CD4+ T cells sorted from blood. This sample's subset: CD45RA+ positively selected. These receptors originate from a man aged 18 to 30 in good health.

Notes on this clone: This same CDR3 is encoded by further DNA sequences in the sample. V gene TRBV6-5 combines with J gene TRBJ2-3; TRBD1 agrees at 8 bases. Germline V lookup: CDR1 MNHEY, CDR2 SVGAGI. V dropped 7 bases and J dropped 2; count of bases not matched to a gene: 2. The CDR3 has 13 amino acids. CDR3 amino acids: CASNRGTTDTQYF. For the CDR3, the DNA is TGTGCCAGCAACAGGGGGACCACAGATACGCAGTATTTT.

This sequence joins TRBV7-2 and TRBJ1-1; TRBD1 matches 7 bases. The length of the CDR3 is 14 residues. From germline, CDR1 is SGHTA and CDR2 FQGNSA. The junction had 11 bases not matched to a gene; V was cut back by 5 bases and J by 8 bases. The CDR3 protein is CASSPSGQAWEAFF. The CDR3 DNA sequence: TGTGCCAGCAGCCCGAGCGGACAGGCATGGGAAGCTTTCTTT.

The chain combines TRBV11-1 with TRBJ2-7, with 13 positions matching TRBD2. Trimming cost V 5 bases and J 7 bases; bases outside gene matches: 5. From germline, CDR1 is SGHAT and CDR2 FQDESV (reference sequence). The CDR3 covers 14 residues. The CDR3 DNA is TGTGCCAGCAGCCAACGGACTAGCGGGGGAGAGCAGTACTTC. Its translation is CASSQRTSGGEQYF.

V gene TRBV9 combines with J gene TRBJ2-3; 7 bases match TRBD1. The germline V gene has CDR1 SGDLS and CDR2 YYNGEE. This CDR3 has 16 amino acids. V shed 0 bases and J 3 bases; nucleotides not matched to a gene: 7. The CDR3 sequence is CASSVGEGARTDTQYF. The CDR3 coding sequence is TGTGCCAGCAGCGTAGGAGAGGGGGCGAGGACAGATACGCAGTATTTT.

As concerns this clone: The sample has other DNA sequences that encode this CDR3 too. The V and J genes are TRBV20-1 and TRBJ2-7, with 8 bases lining up with TRBD1. Trimming cost V 5 bases and J 6 bases; bases outside gene matches: 3. Germline CDR1 reads DFQATT; CDR2 reads SNEGSKA (reference sequence). CDR3 length: 11 residues. Written as DNA, the CDR3 is TGCAGTGCTTCAGGGGGCGGCGAGCAGTACTTC. This encodes CSASGGGEQYF.

With regard to this clone: The sample contains more than one DNA sequence encoding this CDR3. The chain has TRBV29-1 and TRBJ2-3; TRBD1 matches 8 bases. The CDR3 sequence is 13 residues long. CDR1 is SQVTM and CDR2 is ANQGSEA in the germline V gene. Germline trimming cut 4 bases from V and 4 bases from J; bases unmatched to any gene: 4. The CDR3 region is CSVAPDRADTQYF. In nucleotides, the CDR3 is TGCAGCGTTGCTCCGGACAGGGCAGATACGCAGTATTTT.